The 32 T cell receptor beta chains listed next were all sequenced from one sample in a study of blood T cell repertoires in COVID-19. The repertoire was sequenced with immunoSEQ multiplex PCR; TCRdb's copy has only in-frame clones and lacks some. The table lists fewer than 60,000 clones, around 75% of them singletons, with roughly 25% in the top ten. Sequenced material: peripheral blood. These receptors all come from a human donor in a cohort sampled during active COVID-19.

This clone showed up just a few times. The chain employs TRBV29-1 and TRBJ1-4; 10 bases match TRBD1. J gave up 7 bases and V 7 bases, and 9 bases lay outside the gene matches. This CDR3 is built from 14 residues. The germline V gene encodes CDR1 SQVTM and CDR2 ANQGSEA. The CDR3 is CSATGQGFGEKLFF. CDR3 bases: TGCAGCGCCACGGGACAGGGGTTTGGTGAAAAACTGTTTTTT.

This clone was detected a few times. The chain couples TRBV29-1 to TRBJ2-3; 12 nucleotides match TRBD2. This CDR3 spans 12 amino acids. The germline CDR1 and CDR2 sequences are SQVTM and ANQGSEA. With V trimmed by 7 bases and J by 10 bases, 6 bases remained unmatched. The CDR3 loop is CSETGTSGSQYF. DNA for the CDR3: TGCAGCGAGACCGGGACTAGCGGGTCGCAGTATTTT.

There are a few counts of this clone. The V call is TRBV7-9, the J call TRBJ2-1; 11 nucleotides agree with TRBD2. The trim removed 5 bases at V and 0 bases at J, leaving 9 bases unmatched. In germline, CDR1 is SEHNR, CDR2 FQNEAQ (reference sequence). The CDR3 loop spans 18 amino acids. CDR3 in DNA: TGTGCCAGCAGCAAAAGATTAGCGGGAGGGAGCTCCTACAATGAGCAGTTCTTC. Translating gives CASSKRLAGGSSYNEQFF. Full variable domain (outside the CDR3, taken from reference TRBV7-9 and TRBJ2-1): DTGVSQNPRHKITKRGQNVTFRCDPISEHNRLYWYRQTLGQGPEFLTYFQNEAQLEKSRLLSDRFSAERPKGSFSTLEIQRTEQGDSAMYLCASSKRLAGGSSYNEQFFGPGTRLTVL.

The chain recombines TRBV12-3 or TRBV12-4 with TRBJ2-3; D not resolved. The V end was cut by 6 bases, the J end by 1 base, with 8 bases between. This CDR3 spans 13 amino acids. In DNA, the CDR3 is TGTGCCAGCAGGCAACCAGGCACAGATACGCAGTATTTT. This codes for CASRQPGTDTQYF.

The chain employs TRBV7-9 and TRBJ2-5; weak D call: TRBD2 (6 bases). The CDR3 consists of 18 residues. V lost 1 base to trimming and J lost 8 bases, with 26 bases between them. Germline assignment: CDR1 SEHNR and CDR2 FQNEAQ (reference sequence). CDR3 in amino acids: CASSLVDHKEGSTYTQYF. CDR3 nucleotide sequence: TGTGCCAGCAGCTTAGTAGACCACAAGGAGGGTTCCACGTATACCCAGTACTTC.

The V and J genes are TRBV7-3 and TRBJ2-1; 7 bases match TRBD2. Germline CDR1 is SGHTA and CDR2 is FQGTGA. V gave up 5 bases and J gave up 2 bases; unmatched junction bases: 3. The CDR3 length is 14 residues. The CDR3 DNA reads TGTGCCAGCAGCCCTGGGACTACCTACAATGAGCAGTTCTTC. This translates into CASSPGTTYNEQFF.

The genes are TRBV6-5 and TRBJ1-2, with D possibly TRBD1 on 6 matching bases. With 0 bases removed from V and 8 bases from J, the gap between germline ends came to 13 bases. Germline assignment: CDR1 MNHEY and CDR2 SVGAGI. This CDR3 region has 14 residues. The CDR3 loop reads CASSYSGGDLGYTF. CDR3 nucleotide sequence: TGTGCCAGCAGTTACTCAGGGGGAGACTTGGGCTACACCTTC.

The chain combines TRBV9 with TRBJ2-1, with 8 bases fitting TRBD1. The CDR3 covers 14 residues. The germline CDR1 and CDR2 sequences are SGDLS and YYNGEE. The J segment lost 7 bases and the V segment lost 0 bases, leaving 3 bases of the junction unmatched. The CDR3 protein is CASSVAGGLNEQFF. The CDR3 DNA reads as TGTGCCAGCAGCGTAGCAGGGGGCTTGAATGAGCAGTTCTTC.

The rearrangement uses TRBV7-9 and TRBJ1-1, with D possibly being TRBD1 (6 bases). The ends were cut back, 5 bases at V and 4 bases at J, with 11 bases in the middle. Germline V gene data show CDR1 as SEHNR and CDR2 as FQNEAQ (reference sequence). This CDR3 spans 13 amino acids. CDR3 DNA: TGTGCCAGCAGCACAAGGGGGGGCACTGAAGCTTTCTTT. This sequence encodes CASSTRGGTEAFF.

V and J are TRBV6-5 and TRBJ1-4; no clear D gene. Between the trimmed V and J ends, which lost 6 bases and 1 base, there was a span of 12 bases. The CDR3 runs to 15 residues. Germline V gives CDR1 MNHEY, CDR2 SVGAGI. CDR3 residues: CASRAGGKTNEKLFF. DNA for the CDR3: TGTGCCAGCAGAGCGGGCGGGAAAACTAATGAAAAACTGTTTTTT.

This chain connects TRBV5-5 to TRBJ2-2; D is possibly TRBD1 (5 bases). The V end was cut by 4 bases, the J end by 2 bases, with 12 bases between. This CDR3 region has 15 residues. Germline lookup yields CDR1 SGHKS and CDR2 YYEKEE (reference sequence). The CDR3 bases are TGTGCCAGCAGCGCCGACAGCTATAACACCGGGGAGCTGTTTTTT. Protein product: CASSADSYNTGELFF.

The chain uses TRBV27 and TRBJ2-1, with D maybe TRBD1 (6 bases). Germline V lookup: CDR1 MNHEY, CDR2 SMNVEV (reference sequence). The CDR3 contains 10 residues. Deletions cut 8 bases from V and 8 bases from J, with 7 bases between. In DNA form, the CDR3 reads TGTGCCAGCGGGGGCTATGAGCAGTTCTTC. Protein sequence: CASGGYEQFF.

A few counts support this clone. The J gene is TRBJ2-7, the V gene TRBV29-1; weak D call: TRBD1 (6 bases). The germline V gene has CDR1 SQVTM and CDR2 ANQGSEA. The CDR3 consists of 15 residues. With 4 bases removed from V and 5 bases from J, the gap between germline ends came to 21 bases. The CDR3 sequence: CSVVGRGQIGNEQYF. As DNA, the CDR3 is TGCAGCGTTGTCGGCAGGGGCCAGATCGGAAACGAGCAGTACTTC.

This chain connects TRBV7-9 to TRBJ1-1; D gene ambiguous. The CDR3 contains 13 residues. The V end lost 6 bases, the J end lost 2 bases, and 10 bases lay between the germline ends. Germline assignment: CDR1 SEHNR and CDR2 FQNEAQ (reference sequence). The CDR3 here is CASSPPLNTEAFF. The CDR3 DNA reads TGTGCCAGCAGTCCACCCCTAAACACTGAAGCTTTCTTT.

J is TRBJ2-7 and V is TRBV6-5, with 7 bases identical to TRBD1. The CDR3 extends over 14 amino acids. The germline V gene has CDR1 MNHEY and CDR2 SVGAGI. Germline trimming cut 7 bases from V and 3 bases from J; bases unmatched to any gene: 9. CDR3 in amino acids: CASTEQGRNYEQYF. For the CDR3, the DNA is TGTGCCAGCACCGAACAGGGGAGAAACTACGAGCAGTACTTC.

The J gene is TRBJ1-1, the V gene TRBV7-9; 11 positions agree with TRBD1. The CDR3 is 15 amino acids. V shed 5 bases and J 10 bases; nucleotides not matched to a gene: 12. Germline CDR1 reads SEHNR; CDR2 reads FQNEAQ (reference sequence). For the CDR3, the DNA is TGTGCCAGCAGCCCCATGGGGACAGGGGGAAGAGTAGCTTTCTTT. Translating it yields CASSPMGTGGRVAFF.

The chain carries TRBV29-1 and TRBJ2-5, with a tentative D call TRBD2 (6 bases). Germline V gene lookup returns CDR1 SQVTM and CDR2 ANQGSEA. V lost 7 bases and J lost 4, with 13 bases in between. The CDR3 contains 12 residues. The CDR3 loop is CSAPSGGETQYF. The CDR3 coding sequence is TGCAGCGCTCCCTCCGGGGGAGAGACCCAGTACTTC.

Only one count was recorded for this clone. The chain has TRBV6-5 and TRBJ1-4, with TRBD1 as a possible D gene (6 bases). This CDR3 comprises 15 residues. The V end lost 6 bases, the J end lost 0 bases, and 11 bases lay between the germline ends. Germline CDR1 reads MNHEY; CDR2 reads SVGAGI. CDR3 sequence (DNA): TGTGCCAGCAGCCAGGGGTTTACAACTAATGAAAAACTGTTTTTT. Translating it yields CASSQGFTTNEKLFF.

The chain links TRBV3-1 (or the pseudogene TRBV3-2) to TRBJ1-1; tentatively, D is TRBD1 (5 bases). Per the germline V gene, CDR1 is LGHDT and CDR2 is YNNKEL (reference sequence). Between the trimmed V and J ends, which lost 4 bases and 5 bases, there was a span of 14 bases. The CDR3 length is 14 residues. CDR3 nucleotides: TGTGCCAGCAGCCCAAGCTCGGGGGGAACTGAAGCTTTCTTT. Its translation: CASSPSSGGTEAFF.

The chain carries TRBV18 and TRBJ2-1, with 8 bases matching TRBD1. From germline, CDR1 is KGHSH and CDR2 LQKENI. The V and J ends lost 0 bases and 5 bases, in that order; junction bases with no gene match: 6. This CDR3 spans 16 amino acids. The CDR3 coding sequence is TGTGCCAGCTCACCACCGAACAGGGGGGACAACAATGAGCAGTTCTTC. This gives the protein CASSPPNRGDNNEQFF.

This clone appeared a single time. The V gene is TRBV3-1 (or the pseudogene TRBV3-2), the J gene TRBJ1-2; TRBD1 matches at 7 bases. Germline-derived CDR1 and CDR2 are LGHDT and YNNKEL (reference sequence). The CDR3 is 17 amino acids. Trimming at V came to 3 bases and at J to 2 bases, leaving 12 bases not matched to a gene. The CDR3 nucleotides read TGTGCCAGCAGCCACTCTGGGACAGCTGATATAAACTATGGCTACACCTTC. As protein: CASSHSGTADINYGYTF.

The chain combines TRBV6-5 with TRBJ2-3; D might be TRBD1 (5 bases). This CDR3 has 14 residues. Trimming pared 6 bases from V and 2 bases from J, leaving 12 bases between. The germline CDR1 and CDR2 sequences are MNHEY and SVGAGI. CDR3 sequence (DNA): TGTGCCAGCAGGCTAACAGGAAACACAGATACGCAGTATTTT. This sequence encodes CASRLTGNTDTQYF.

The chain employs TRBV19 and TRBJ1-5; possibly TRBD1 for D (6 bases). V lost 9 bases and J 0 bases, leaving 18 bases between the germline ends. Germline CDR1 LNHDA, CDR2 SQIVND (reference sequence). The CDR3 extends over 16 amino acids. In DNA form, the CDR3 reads TGTGCCAGCCTAGGGGGGGGGCCTTATAGCAATCAGCCCCAGCATTTT. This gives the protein CASLGGGPYSNQPQHF.

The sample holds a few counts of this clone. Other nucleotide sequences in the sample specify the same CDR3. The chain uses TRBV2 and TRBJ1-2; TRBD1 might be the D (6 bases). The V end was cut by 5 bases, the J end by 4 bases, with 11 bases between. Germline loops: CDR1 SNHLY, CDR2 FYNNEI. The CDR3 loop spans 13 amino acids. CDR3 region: CASSLDRSYGYTF. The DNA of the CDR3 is TGTGCCAGCAGTCTCGACAGGTCCTATGGCTACACCTTC.

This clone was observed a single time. The CDR3 here is CASSQDFIGGAGGSPLHF. CDR3 coding DNA: TGTGCCAGCAGCCAAGATTTTATTGGGGGAGCAGGGGGATCACCCCTCCACTTT. The gene calls are TRBV3-1 (or the pseudogene TRBV3-2) and TRBJ1-6; 7 positions agree with TRBD1. Looked up from germline, CDR1 is LGHDT and CDR2 is YNNKEL (reference sequence). The CDR3 loop spans 18 amino acids. The junction had 15 bases not matched to a gene; V was cut back by 0 bases and J by 10 bases.

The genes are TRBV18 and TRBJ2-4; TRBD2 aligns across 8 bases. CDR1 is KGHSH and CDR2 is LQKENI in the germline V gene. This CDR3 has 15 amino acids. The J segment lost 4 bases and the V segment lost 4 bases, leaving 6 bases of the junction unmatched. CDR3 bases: TGTGCCAGCTCACTTGTTTTAGCGGGAAAAAACATTCAGTACTTC. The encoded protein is CASSLVLAGKNIQYF.

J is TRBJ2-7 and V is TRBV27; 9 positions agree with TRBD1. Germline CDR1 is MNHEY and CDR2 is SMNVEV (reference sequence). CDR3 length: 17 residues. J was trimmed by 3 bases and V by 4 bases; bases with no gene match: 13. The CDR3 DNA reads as TGTGCCAGCAGTTCGACGTCCGGGGACAGGGATCTCTACGAGCAGTACTTC. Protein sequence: CASSSTSGDRDLYEQYF.

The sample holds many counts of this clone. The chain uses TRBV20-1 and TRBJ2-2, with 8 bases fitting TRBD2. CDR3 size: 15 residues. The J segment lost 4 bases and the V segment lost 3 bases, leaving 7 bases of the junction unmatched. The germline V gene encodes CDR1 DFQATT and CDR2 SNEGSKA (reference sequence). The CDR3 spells CSASVPGRGTGELFF. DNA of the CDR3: TGCAGTGCTAGTGTACCCGGGAGGGGCACCGGGGAGCTGTTTTTT.

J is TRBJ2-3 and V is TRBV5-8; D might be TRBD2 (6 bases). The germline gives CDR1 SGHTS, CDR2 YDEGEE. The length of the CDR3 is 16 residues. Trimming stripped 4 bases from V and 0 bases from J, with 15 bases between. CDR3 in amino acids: CASSPGTASSTDTQYF. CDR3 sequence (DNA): TGTGCCAGCAGCCCAGGGACTGCCTCTAGCACAGATACGCAGTATTTT.

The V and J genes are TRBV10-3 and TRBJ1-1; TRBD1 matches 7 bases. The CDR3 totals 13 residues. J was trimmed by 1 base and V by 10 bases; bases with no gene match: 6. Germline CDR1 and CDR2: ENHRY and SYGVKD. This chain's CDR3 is CATAGQPNTEAFF. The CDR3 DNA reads TGTGCCACCGCGGGACAGCCGAACACTGAAGCTTTCTTT.

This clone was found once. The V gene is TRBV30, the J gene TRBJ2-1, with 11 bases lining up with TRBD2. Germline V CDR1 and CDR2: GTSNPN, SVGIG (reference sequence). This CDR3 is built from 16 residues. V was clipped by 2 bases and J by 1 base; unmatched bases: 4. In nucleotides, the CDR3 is TGTGCCTGGAGTTATGGGACTAGCGGTTCCTACAATGAGCAGTTCTTC. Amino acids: CAWSYGTSGSYNEQFF.

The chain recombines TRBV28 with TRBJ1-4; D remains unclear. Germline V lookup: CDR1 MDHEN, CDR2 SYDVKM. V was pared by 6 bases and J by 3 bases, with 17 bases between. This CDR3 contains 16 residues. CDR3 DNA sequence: TGTGCCAGCAGCCCACCGCGGGAAGCGGCTAATGAAAAACTGTTTTTT. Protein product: CASSPPREAANEKLFF.